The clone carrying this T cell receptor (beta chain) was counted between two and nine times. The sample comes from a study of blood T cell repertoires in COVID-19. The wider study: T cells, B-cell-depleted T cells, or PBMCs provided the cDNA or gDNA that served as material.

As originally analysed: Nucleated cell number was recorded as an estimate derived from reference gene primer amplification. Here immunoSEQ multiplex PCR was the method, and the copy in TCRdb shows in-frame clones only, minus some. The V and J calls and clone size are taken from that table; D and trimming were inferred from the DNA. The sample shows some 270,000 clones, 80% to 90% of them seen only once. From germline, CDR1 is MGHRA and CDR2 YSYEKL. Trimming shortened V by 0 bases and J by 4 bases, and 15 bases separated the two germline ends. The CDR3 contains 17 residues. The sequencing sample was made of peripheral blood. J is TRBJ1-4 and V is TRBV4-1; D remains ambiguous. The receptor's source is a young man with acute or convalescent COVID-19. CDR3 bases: TGCGCCAGCAGCCAAGAGTCGAAGGGAGTAGGTAATGAAAAACTGTTTTTT. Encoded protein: CASSQESKGVGNEKLFF.